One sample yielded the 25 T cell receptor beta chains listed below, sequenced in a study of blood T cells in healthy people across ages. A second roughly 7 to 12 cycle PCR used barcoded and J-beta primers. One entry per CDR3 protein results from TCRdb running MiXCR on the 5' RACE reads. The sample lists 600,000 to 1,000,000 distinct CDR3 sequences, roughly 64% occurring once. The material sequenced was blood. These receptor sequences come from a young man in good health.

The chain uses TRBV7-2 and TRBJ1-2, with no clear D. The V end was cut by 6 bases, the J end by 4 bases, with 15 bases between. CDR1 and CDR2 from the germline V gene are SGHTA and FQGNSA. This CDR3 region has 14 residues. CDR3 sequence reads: CASSPRLAAYGYTF. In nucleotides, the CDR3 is TGTGCCAGCAGTCCAAGGCTGGCAGCCTATGGCTACACCTTC.

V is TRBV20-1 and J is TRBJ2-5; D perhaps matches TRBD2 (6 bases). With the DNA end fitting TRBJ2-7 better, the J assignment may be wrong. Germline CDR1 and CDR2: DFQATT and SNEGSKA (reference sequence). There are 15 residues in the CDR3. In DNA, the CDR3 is TGCAGTGCTAGCCCCCCCCGGGGGATTAACAACGAGCAGTACTTC. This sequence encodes CSASPPRGINNEQYF.

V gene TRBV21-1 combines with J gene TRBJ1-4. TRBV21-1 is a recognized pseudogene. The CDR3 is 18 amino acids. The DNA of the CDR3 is TGTGCCAGCAGCACAGAACGAAGAAGGACGGATCACAATGAAAAACTGTTTTTT. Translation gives CASSTERRRTDHNEKLFF.

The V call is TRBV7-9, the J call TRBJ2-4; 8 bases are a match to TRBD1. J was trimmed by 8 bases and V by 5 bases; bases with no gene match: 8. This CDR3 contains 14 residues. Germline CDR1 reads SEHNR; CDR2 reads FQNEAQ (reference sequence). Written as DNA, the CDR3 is TGTGCCAGCAGCCCAGACAGGGGTAGGGACATTCAGTACTTC. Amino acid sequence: CASSPDRGRDIQYF.

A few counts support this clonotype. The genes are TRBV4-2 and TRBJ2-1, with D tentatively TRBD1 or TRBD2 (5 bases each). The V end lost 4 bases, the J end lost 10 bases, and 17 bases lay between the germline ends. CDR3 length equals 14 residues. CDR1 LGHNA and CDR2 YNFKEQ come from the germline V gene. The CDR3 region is CASSPGTSRREQFF. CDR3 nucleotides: TGTGCCAGCAGCCCCGGGACCTCGCGTAGGGAGCAGTTCTTC.

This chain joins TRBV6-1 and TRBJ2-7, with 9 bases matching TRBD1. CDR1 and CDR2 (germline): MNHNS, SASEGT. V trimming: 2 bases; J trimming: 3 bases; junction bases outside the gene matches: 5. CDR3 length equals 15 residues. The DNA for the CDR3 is TGTGCCAGCAGTGAACAAGGGACAGGGTACTACGAGCAGTACTTC. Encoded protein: CASSEQGTGYYEQYF.

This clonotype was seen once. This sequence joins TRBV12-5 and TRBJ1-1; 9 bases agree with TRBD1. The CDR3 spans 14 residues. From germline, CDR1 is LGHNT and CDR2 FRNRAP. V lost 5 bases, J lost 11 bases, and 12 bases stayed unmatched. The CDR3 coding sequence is TGTGCTAGTGGTCCCGGGAGTGGGACAGGGAGTGCTTTCTTT. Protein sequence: CASGPGSGTGSAFF.

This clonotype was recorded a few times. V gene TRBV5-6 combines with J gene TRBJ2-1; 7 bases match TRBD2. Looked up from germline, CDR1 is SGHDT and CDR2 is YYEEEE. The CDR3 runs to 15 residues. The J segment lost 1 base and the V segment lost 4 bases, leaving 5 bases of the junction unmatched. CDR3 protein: CASSGGTISYNEQFF. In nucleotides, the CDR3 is TGTGCCAGCAGCGGCGGGACTATTTCCTACAATGAGCAGTTCTTC. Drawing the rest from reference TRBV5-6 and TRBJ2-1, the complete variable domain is DAGVTQSPTHLIKTRGQQVTLRCSPKSGHDTVSWYQQALGQGPQFIFQYYEEEERQRGNFPDRFSGHQFPNYSSELNVNALLLGDSALYLCASSGGTISYNEQFFGPGTRLTVL.

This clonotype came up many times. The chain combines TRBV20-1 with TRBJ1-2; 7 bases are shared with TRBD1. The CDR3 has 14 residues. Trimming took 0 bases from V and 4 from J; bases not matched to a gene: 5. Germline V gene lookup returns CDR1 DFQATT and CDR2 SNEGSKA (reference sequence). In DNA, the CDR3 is TGCAGTGCTAGAGATCCGACAGGGCTCTATGGCTACACCTTC. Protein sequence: CSARDPTGLYGYTF.

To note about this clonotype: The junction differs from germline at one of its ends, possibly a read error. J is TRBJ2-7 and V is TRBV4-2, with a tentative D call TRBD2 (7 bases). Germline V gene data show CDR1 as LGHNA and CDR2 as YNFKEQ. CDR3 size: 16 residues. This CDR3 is CASSQPTGRDSYEQYF. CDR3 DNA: TGTGCTAGCAGCCAACCCACAGGGAGGGACTCCTACGAGCAGTACTTC.

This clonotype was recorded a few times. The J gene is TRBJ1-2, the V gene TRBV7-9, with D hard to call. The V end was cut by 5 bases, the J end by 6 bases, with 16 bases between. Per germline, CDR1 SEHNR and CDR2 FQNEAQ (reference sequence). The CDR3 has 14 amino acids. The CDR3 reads CASSLGGSRDGYTF. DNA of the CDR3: TGTGCCAGCAGCCTAGGAGGTAGCCGGGATGGCTACACCTTC.

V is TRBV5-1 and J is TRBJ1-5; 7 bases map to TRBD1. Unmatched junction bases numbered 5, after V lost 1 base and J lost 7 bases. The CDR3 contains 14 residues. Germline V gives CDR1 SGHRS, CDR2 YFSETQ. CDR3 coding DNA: TGCGCCAGCAGCTTGAGACAGGGAGAGCAGCCCCAGCATTTT. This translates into CASSLRQGEQPQHF.

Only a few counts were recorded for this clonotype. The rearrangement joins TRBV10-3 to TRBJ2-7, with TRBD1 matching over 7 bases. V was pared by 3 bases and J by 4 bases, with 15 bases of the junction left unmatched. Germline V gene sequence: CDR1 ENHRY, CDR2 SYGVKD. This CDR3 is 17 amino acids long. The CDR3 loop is CAISDPGKAGGRYEQYF. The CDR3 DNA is TGTGCCATCAGTGACCCGGGTAAGGCAGGGGGAAGATACGAGCAGTACTTC.

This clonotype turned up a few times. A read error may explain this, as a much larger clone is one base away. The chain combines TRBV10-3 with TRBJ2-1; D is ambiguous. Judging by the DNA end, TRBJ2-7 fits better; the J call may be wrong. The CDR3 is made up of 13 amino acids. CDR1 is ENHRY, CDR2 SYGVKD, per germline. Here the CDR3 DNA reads TGTGCCATCAGTGTCTCAGACACCAATGAGCAGTACTTC. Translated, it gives CAISVSDTNEQYF.

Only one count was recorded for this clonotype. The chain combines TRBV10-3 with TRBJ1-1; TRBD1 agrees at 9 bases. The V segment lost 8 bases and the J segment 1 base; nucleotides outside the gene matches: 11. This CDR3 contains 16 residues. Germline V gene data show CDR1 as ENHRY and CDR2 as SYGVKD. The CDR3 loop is CAIARTPGQGNTEAFF. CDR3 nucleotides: TGTGCCATCGCAAGAACTCCGGGACAGGGGAACACTGAAGCTTTCTTT.

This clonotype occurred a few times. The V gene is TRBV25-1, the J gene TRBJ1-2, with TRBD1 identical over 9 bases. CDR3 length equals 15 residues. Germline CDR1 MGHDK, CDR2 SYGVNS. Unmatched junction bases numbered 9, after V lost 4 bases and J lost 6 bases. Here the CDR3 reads CASSGLGQGIDGYTF. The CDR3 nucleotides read TGTGCCAGCAGTGGCCTGGGACAGGGCATCGATGGCTACACCTTC.

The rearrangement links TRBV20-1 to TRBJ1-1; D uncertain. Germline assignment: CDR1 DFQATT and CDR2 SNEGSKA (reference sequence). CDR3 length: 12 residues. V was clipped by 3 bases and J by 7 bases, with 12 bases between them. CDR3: CSASPDINEAFF. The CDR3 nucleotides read TGCAGTGCTAGCCCCGACATAAATGAAGCTTTCTTT.

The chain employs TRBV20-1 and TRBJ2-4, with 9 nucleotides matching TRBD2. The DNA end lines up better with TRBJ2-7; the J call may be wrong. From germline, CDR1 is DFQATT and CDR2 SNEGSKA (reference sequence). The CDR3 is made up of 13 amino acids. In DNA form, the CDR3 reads TGCAGTGCTAGATATAGCGGGAGATCCGAGCAGTACTTC. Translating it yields CSARYSGRSEQYF.

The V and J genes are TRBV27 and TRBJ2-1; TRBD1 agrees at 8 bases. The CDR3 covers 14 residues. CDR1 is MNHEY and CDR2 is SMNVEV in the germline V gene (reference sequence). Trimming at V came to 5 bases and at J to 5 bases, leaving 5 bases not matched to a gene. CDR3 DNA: TGTGCCAGCAGTAGGACAGGGCCGAACAATGAGCAGTTCTTC. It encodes CASSRTGPNNEQFF.

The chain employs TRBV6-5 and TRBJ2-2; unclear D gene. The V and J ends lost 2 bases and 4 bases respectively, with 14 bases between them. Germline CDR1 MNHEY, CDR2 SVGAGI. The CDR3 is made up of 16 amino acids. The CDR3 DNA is TGTGCCAGCAGTTACGATGGTGGTTTTGTCACCGGGGAGCTGTTTTTT. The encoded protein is CASSYDGGFVTGELFF.

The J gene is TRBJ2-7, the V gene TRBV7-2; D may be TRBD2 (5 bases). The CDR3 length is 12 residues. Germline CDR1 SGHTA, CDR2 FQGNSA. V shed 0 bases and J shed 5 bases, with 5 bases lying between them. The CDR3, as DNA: TGTGCCAGCAGCTTAGCGGAGGACGAGCAGTACTTC. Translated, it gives CASSLAEDEQYF.

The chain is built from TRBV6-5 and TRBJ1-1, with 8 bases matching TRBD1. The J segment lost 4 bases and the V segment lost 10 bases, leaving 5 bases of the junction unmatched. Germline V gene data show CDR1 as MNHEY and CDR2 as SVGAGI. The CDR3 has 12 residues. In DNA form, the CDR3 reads TGTGCCACCATACAGGGGGGCACTGAAGCTTTCTTT. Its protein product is CATIQGGTEAFF.

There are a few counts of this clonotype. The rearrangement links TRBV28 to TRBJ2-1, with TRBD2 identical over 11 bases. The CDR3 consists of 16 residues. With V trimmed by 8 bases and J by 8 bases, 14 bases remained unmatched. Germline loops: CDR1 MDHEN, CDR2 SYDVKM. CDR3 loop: CASGFLAGGPNHEQFF. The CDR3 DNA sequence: TGTGCCAGCGGCTTTTTAGCGGGAGGGCCAAATCATGAGCAGTTCTTC. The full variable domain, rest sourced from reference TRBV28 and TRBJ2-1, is DVKVTQSSRYLVKRTGEKVFLECVQDMDHENMFWYRQDPGLGLRLIYFSYDVKMKEKGDIPEGYSVSREKKERFSLILESASTNQTSMYLCASGFLAGGPNHEQFFGPGTRLTVL.

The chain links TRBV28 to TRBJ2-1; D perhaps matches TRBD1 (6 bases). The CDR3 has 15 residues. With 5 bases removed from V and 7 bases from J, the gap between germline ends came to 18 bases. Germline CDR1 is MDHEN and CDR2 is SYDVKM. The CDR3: CASSPQGPSKNEQFF. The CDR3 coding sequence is TGTGCCAGCAGTCCCCAGGGGCCATCTAAAAATGAGCAGTTCTTC.

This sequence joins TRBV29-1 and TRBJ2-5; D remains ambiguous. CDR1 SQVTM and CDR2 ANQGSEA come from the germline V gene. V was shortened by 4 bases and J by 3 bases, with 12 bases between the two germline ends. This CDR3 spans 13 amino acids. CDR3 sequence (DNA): TGCAGCGTTGTCGTCGGCTTGAAAGAGACCCAGTACTTC. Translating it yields CSVVVGLKETQYF.